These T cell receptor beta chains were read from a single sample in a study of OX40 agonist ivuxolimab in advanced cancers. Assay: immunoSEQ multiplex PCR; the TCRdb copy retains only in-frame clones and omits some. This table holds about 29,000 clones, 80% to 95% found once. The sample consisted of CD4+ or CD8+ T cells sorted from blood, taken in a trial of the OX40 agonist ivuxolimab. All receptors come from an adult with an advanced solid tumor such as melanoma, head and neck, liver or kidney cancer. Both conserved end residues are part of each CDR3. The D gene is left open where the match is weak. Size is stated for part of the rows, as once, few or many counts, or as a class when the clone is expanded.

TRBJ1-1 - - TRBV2 TGTGCCAGCAGTGAAAAGAACACTGAAGCTTTCTTT CASSEKNTEAFF
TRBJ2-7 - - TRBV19 TGTGCCAGTAGTACCTTGGGAGACGAGCAGTACTTC CASSTLGDEQYF
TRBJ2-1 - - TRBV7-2 TGTGCCAGCAGCTTAGGGAACAATGAGCAGTTCTTC CASSLGNNEQFF
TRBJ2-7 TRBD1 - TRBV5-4 TGTGCCAGCAGCCCCGGACAGGGGTGGTACGAGCAGTACTTC CASSPGQGWYEQYF
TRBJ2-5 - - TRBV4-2 TGTGCCAGCAGCCTTGACTGGCAAGAGACCCAGTACTTC CASSLDWQETQYF
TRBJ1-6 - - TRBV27 TGTGCCAGCAGCCAAGCAGGGACGGTGTTGAATTCACCCCTCCACTTT CASSQAGTVLNSPLHF
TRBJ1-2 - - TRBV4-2 TGTGCCAGCAGCCCGAAGATCTCGGGGATAAACGATGGCTACACCTTC CASSPKISGINDGYTF
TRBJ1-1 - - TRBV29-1 TGCAGCGACGCGACAACCGGGACAGAAGCTTTCTTT CSDATTGTEAFF
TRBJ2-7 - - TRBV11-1 TGTGCCAGCAGCCTCGACTCTTACTACGAGCAGTACTTC CASSLDSYYEQYF
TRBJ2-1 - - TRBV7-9 TGTGCCAGCAGCTTAGTGCGCGGTAGCTCCTACAATGAGCAGTTCTTC CASSLVRGSSYNEQFF
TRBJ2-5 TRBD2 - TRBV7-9 TGTGCCAGCGGTAGCGGGCCACTGTGGGAGACCCAGTACTTC CASGSGPLWETQYF
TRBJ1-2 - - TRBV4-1 TGCGCCAGCAGCCTAGGCTTCGAGGGCATTTATGGCTACACCTTC CASSLGFEGIYGYTF
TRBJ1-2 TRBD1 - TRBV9 TGTGCCAGCAGGGGACAGGGGAAAGATGGCTACACCTTC CASRGQGKDGYTF
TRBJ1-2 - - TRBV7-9 TGTGCCAGCAGCCCGGGACCACAAAACTATGGCTACACCTTC CASSPGPQNYGYTF
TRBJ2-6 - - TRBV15 TGTGCCACCAGCCCCCGTAGGGGGGCCAACGTCCTGACTTTC CATSPRRGANVLTF
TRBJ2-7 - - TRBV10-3 TGTGCCATCAGTGTAGCTGGGGACTACGAGCAGTACTTC CAISVAGDYEQYF
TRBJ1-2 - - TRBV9 TGTGCCAGCAGCGAAGGAGTTGACTATGGCTACACCTTC CASSEGVDYGYTF
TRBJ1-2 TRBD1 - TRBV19 TGTGCCAGTAGTACCCGGACAGGGGGCCTTGGCTACACCTTC CASSTRTGGLGYTF
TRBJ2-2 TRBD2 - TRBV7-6 TGTGCCAGCAGCTTATCCGGGACTATGCCGGGGGAGCTGTTTTTT CASSLSGTMPGELFF
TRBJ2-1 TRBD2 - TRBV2 TGTGCCAGCAGGTCTAGCGGGGCGTACAATGAGCAGTTCTTC CASRSSGAYNEQFF
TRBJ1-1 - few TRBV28 TGTGCCAGCAGTTTCCCCCCTGACGAAGCTTTCTTT CASSFPPDEAFF
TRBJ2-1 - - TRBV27 TGTGCCAGCAGTTTATCGACGGAGGGCTCCTACAATGAGCAGTTCTTC CASSLSTEGSYNEQFF
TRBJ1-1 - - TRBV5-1 TGCGCCAGCAGCTTGGTGGCGTCAGCTTATGAAGCTTTCTTT CASSLVASAYEAFF
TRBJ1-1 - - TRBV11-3 TGTGCCAGCAGCCAGGGGACGGACACTGAAGCTTTCTTT CASSQGTDTEAFF
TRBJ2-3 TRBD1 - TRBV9 TGTGCCAGCAGCGTTGGGACAGGGGATACGCAGTATTTT CASSVGTGDTQYF
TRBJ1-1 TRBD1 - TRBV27 TGTGCCAGCAGCTTACATACAGGGGGGGTCACTGAAGCTTTCTTT CASSLHTGGVTEAFF
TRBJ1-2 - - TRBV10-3 TGTGCCATCAGTGCGGCCTATGGCTACACCTTC CAISAAYGYTF
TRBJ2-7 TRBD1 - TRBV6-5 TGTGCCAGCAGTCCCCGGAACAGGGGTCTAGAGCAGTACTTC CASSPRNRGLEQYF
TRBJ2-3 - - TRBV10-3 TGTGCCATCAGTGGCCGCGATTCGAGCACAGATACGCAGTATTTT CAISGRDSSTDTQYF